These 4 T cell receptor beta chains share one sample of origin, sequenced in a study of blood T cell repertoires in COVID-19 (dated by TCRdb to 2020 to 2022). Library creation used the immunoSEQ multiplex PCR assay. TCRdb obtained this table from immuneACCESS and retained in-frame rearrangements with V and J assigned. These tables miss some clones; where compared with another copy, unresolved V genes account for less than half of the shortfall, and the remainder is unexplained. Across this sample there are 51,000 or so clones, with about 80% seen only once. Roughly 7.1% of the sample is held by the ten biggest clonotypes. Sequencing was performed on peripheral blood. The receptor set was obtained from a man between 65 and 85 years old with active COVID-19.

The V and J genes are TRBV7-2 and TRBJ2-1; TRBD1 matches 7 bases. The CDR3 sequence is 13 residues long. J lost 9 bases, V lost 7 bases, and 9 bases had no gene match. Germline V gives CDR1 SGHTA, CDR2 FQGNSA. Here the CDR3 DNA reads TGTGCCAGCACCATGGACAGGACAGGTGAGCAGTTCTTC. This translates into CASTMDRTGEQFF.

V usage is TRBV7-3 and J usage is TRBJ2-3; 9 positions agree with TRBD2. J lost 2 bases, V lost 5 bases, and 11 bases had no gene match. Germline V gene lookup returns CDR1 SGHTA and CDR2 FQGTGA. The length of the CDR3 is 17 residues. The CDR3: CASSPKERGDSTDTQYF. DNA for the CDR3: TGTGCCAGCAGCCCCAAGGAGCGGGGGGACTCCACAGATACGCAGTATTTT. Complete variable domain (other parts from reference TRBV7-3 and TRBJ2-3): GAGVSQTPSNKVTEKGKYVELRCDPISGHTALYWYRQSLGQGPEFLIYFQGTGAADDSGLPNDRFFAVRPEGSVSTLKIQRTERGDSAVYLCASSPKERGDSTDTQYFGPGTRLTVL.

In this sample, this clone turned up a few times. The chain recombines TRBV9 with TRBJ1-1; D gene unclear. With 6 bases removed from V and 4 bases from J, the gap between germline ends came to 16 bases. The germline gives CDR1 SGDLS, CDR2 YYNGEE. The CDR3 has 14 residues. CDR3 bases: TGTGCCAGCACCACATCGGGGAGTCCCACTGAAGCTTTCTTT. Encoded protein: CASTTSGSPTEAFF. The variable domain in full, with the rest retrieved from reference TRBV9 and TRBJ1-1, is DSGVTQTPKHLITATGQRVTLRCSPRSGDLSVYWYQQSLDQGLQFLIQYYNGEERAKGNILERFSAQQFPDLHSELNLSSLELGDSALYFCASTTSGSPTEAFFGQGTRLTVV.

The chain links TRBV20-1 to TRBJ1-6; 7 bases line up with TRBD1. CDR3 length: 14 amino acids. The V segment lost 3 bases and the J segment 7 bases; nucleotides outside the gene matches: 6. Germline V gives CDR1 DFQATT, CDR2 SNEGSKA (reference sequence). CDR3 sequence (DNA): TGCAGTGCTAGTTGGGGGACAGCCAATTCACCCCTCCACTTT. Its translation is CSASWGTANSPLHF.